The 32 T cell receptor beta chains below all came from one sample that was sequenced in a study of T cell responses to AZD1222 COVID-19 vaccine. Profiling relied on immunoSEQ multiplex PCR, and the TCRdb table lists in-frame clones only, not all of them. This sample carries under 200,000 clones, over 85% of them seen once, and the ten largest clones take about 3.6%. The sequencing here drew on peripheral blood, taken 28 days after the second dose of the MenACWY control vaccine. These receptors came from an adult who received the MenACWY meningococcal vaccine as a control.

This chain links TRBV30 with TRBJ2-7, with 10 bases aligning to TRBD2. Germline V gene sequence: CDR1 GTSNPN, CDR2 SVGIG (reference sequence). The trim removed 2 bases at V and 3 bases at J, leaving 4 bases unmatched. This CDR3 contains 14 residues. The CDR3 loop is CAWSTSGDDYEQYF. The CDR3 DNA follows: TGTGCCTGGAGTACTAGCGGGGATGACTACGAGCAGTACTTC.

The chain joins TRBV20-1 to TRBJ1-6; tentative D call: TRBD1 (5 bases). The germline V and J ends were trimmed by 3 bases and 8 bases, with 17 bases remaining between them. CDR1 is DFQATT, CDR2 SNEGSKA, per germline (reference sequence). The CDR3 has 15 amino acids. CDR3 amino acids: CSASVGRQYYSPLHF. In nucleotides, the CDR3 is TGCAGTGCTAGTGTCGGGAGACAGTACTATTCACCCCTCCACTTT.

This clone was seen once. The V and J genes are TRBV11-1 and TRBJ1-1; no firm D call. The CDR3 runs 14 residues. Trimming shortened V by 0 bases and J by 1 base, and 6 bases separated the two germline ends. Germline-derived CDR1 and CDR2 are SGHAT and FQDESV (reference sequence). In DNA, the CDR3 is TGTGCCAGCAGCTTAGCGACTTCGAACACTGAAGCTTTCTTT. Translating gives CASSLATSNTEAFF.

This clone was picked up one time. V and J are TRBV27 and TRBJ2-7, with 10 bases fitting TRBD2. Germline CDR1 reads MNHEY; CDR2 reads SMNVEV (reference sequence). The CDR3 covers 15 residues. V lost 4 bases, J lost 2 bases, and 5 bases stayed unmatched. CDR3 in amino acids: CASSSSLAGPYEQYF. CDR3 nucleotide sequence: TGTGCCAGCAGTTCCTCACTAGCGGGGCCCTACGAGCAGTACTTC.

J is TRBJ1-1 and V is TRBV5-1; D is undetermined. The CDR3 consists of 15 residues. From germline, CDR1 is SGHRS and CDR2 YFSETQ. With 1 base removed from V and 0 bases from J, the gap between germline ends came to 10 bases. CDR3 loop: CASSLNTRMNTEAFF. The CDR3 DNA follows: TGCGCCAGCAGCTTGAATACACGAATGAACACTGAAGCTTTCTTT.

The rearrangement links TRBV6-5 to TRBJ2-7, with TRBD2 identical over 9 bases. The V segment lost 2 bases and the J segment 6 bases; nucleotides outside the gene matches: 11. Germline V CDR1 and CDR2: MNHEY, SVGAGI. The CDR3 has 16 amino acids. This CDR3 reads CASSYGVAGVVSEQYF. CDR3 nucleotides: TGTGCCAGCAGTTACGGGGTAGCGGGAGTTGTAAGCGAGCAGTACTTC.

The chain carries TRBV18 and TRBJ2-1; 8 nucleotides line up with TRBD2. Per germline, CDR1 KGHSH and CDR2 LQKENI. The CDR3 runs to 12 residues. The ends lost 5 bases at V and 8 bases at J; junction bases unmatched: 2. The CDR3 protein is CASSGTRDEQFF. CDR3 nucleotides: TGTGCCAGCTCAGGGACTAGGGATGAGCAGTTCTTC. Full variable domain (remainder filled in from reference TRBV18 and TRBJ2-1): NAGVMQNPRHLVRRRGQEARLRCSPMKGHSHVYWYRQLPEEGLKFMVYLQKENIIDESGMPKERFSAEFPKEGPSILRIQQVVRGDSAAYFCASSGTRDEQFFGPGTRLTVL.

The rearrangement links TRBV19 to TRBJ1-6; 9 nucleotides align to TRBD1. The germline V gene encodes CDR1 LNHDA and CDR2 SQIVND (reference sequence). The V segment lost 4 bases and the J segment 9 bases; nucleotides outside the gene matches: 10. The CDR3 length is 16 residues. Here the CDR3 DNA reads TGTGCCAGTAGTACTCGGGGACAGGGAGTAACTTCACCCCTCCACTTT. Its translation: CASSTRGQGVTSPLHF.

The chain combines TRBV27 with TRBJ1-2; 12 bases are a match to TRBD1. This CDR3 comprises 15 residues. Unmatched junction bases numbered 8, after V lost 7 bases and J lost 5 bases. Germline values: CDR1 MNHEY, CDR2 SMNVEV (reference sequence). As DNA, the CDR3 is TGTGCCAGCAAGGGACAGGGGGCGTCTGATTATGGCTACACCTTC. Its translation: CASKGQGASDYGYTF.

This rearrangement joins TRBV5-1 to TRBJ2-1; 11 nucleotides line up with TRBD1. The ends lost 0 bases at V and 6 bases at J; junction bases unmatched: 2. The CDR3 has 15 residues. Germline V CDR1 and CDR2: SGHRS, YFSETQ. The CDR3 loop reads CASSLEGTGGNEQFF. CDR3 sequence (DNA): TGCGCCAGCAGCTTGGAAGGGACAGGGGGCAATGAGCAGTTCTTC.

The chain carries TRBV15 and TRBJ1-3; D uncertain. Germline assignment: CDR1 LNHNV and CDR2 YYDKDF (reference sequence). This CDR3 region has 16 residues. Trimming stripped 2 bases from V and 0 bases from J, with 11 bases between. CDR3 coding DNA: TGTGCCACCAGCAGAATCCACTCTCCCTCTGGAAACACCATATATTTT. It translates to CATSRIHSPSGNTIYF.

V is TRBV5-1 and J is TRBJ2-1, with 7 nucleotides matching TRBD1. Per germline, CDR1 SGHRS and CDR2 YFSETQ. J gave up 3 bases and V 0 bases, and 3 bases lay outside the gene matches. This CDR3 spans 15 amino acids. CDR3 amino acids: CASSLEGQSYNEQFF. The CDR3 coding sequence is TGCGCCAGCAGCTTGGAGGGACAGAGCTACAATGAGCAGTTCTTC.

CDR3 residues: CASTLGVDYNEQFF. CDR3 DNA sequence: TGTGCCAGTACCCTGGGGGTAGACTACAATGAGCAGTTCTTC. The chain is built from TRBV19 and TRBJ2-1; D tentatively reads TRBD1 or TRBD2 (5 bases each). This CDR3 is built from 14 residues. Per germline, CDR1 LNHDA and CDR2 SQIVND (reference sequence). V lost 7 bases and J lost 3, with 13 bases in between.

The chain recombines TRBV10-3 with TRBJ2-5, with D possibly being TRBD2 (5 bases). The CDR3 consists of 15 residues. Germline CDR1 ENHRY, CDR2 SYGVKD. V lost 3 bases, J lost 2 bases, and 13 bases lay in between. The CDR3 region is CAISDYSTGQETQYF. The CDR3 DNA reads TGTGCCATCAGTGATTATTCGACGGGGCAAGAGACCCAGTACTTC.

V is TRBV30 and J is TRBJ2-1, with TRBD2 identical over 13 bases. The J segment lost 6 bases and the V segment lost 2 bases, leaving 13 bases of the junction unmatched. Germline V gene data show CDR1 as GTSNPN and CDR2 as SVGIG (reference sequence). The CDR3 is made up of 18 amino acids. The CDR3: CAWSPLRLAGGQVNEQFF. The CDR3 nucleotides are TGTGCCTGGAGTCCCCTGCGACTAGCGGGAGGCCAGGTCAATGAGCAGTTCTTC.

The chain uses TRBV11-2 and TRBJ2-1; D gene ambiguous. With 7 bases removed from V and 0 bases from J, the gap between germline ends came to 10 bases. Germline assignment: CDR1 SGHAT and CDR2 FQNNGV. The CDR3 length is 14 residues. CDR3 sequence (DNA): TGTGCCAGCACCCTCCGCTTCTCCTACAATGAGCAGTTCTTC. Translating it yields CASTLRFSYNEQFF.

The chain is built from TRBV19 and TRBJ1-1, with a weak D call TRBD1 (6 bases). The germline V gene has CDR1 LNHDA and CDR2 SQIVND (reference sequence). The CDR3 has 14 residues. The V end was cut by 5 bases, the J end by 6 bases, with 16 bases between. CDR3 protein: CASSVPRGSAEAFF. CDR3 sequence (DNA): TGTGCCAGTAGTGTACCCAGGGGTTCGGCTGAAGCTTTCTTT.

The chain carries TRBV30 and TRBJ2-1; D is ambiguous. Germline V gene lookup returns CDR1 GTSNPN and CDR2 SVGIG (reference sequence). V shed 0 bases and J shed 10 bases, with 13 bases lying between them. The CDR3 covers 13 residues. The CDR3 sequence is CAWSVLGSGEQFF. The CDR3 DNA is TGTGCCTGGAGTGTTTTGGGGTCCGGCGAGCAGTTCTTC. Using reference TRBV30 and TRBJ2-1 for the parts outside the CDR3, the full variable domain is SQTIHQWPATLVQPVGSPLSLECTVEGTSNPNLYWYRQAAGRGLQLLFYSVGIGQISSEVPQNLSASRPQDRQFILSSKKLLLSDSGFYLCAWSVLGSGEQFFGPGTRLTVL.

The rearrangement joins TRBV25-1 to TRBJ2-4; D might be TRBD1 (5 bases). The CDR3 contains 17 residues. Per germline, CDR1 MGHDK and CDR2 SYGVNS. The V and J ends lost 0 bases and 1 base respectively, with 13 bases between them. CDR3 region: CASSEYRRGMAKNIQYF. Here the CDR3 DNA reads TGTGCCAGCAGTGAATATCGAAGGGGTATGGCCAAAAACATTCAGTACTTC.

The chain employs TRBV25-1 and TRBJ2-3; possible D gene TRBD2, 5 bases. Germline CDR1 reads MGHDK; CDR2 reads SYGVNS. Trimming took off 3 bases at V and 6 bases at J, with 10 bases between the two ends. The CDR3 runs 13 residues. The CDR3 is CASSDAGVDTQYF. The DNA of the CDR3 is TGTGCCAGCAGTGACGCCGGGGTGGATACGCAGTATTTT.

The V and J genes are TRBV6-5 and TRBJ1-5, with no clear D. The germline V gene has CDR1 MNHEY and CDR2 SVGAGI. Trimming pared 6 bases from V and 1 base from J, leaving 4 bases between. This CDR3 spans 12 amino acids. CDR3 sequence: CASRNSNQPQHF. Here the CDR3 DNA reads TGTGCCAGCAGAAACAGCAATCAGCCCCAGCATTTT.

The rearrangement links TRBV19 to TRBJ1-3; D gene uncertain. From germline, CDR1 is LNHDA and CDR2 SQIVND (reference sequence). This CDR3 region has 15 residues. V was shortened by 8 bases and J by 1 base, with 15 bases between the two germline ends. In DNA, the CDR3 is TGTGCCAGTTCCCTTCTCCGGGCTTCTGGAAACACCATATATTTT. This gives the protein CASSLLRASGNTIYF.

The J gene is TRBJ2-1, the V gene TRBV21-1; TRBD1 is the table's D call, not checked against the DNA. TRBV21-1 is marked as a pseudogene. This CDR3 spans 17 amino acids. The chain's CDR3 is CASSKGKRTGAYNEQFF. The DNA for the CDR3 is TGTGCCAGCAGCAAAGGGAAGAGGACAGGGGCCTACAATGAGCAGTTCTTC.

In the case of this clone: A single base is all that separates this from a far larger clone, so a read error is likely. Other DNA sequences of this sample code for an identical CDR3. This chain connects TRBV28 to TRBJ1-1; 8 bases agree with TRBD1. Germline lookup yields CDR1 MDHEN and CDR2 SYDVKM. The V and J ends lost 6 bases and 4 bases, in that order; junction bases with no gene match: 4. This CDR3 is 13 amino acids long. CDR3 coding DNA: TGTGCCAGCAGGCTTACAGGGGGCACTGAAGCTTTCTTT. Translating it yields CASRLTGGTEAFF. Filled out from reference TRBV28 and TRBJ1-1, the complete variable domain reads DVKVTQSSRYLVKRTGEKVFLECVQDMDHENMFWYRQDPGLGLRLIYFSYDVKMKEKGDIPEGYSVSREKKERFSLILESASTNQTSMYLCASRLTGGTEAFFGQGTRLTVV.

The chain joins TRBV11-2 to TRBJ1-1; the D gene is possibly TRBD1 (6 bases). The CDR3 contains 16 residues. Germline V gene data show CDR1 as SGHAT and CDR2 as FQNNGV. V dropped 0 bases and J dropped 1 base, with 12 bases sitting between them. This chain's CDR3 is CASSLDQRGPNTEAFF. In DNA, the CDR3 is TGTGCCAGCAGCTTAGATCAACGGGGGCCGAACACTGAAGCTTTCTTT.

Regarding this clone: Other nucleotide sequences in the sample specify the same CDR3. The rearrangement joins TRBV5-1 to TRBJ1-5, with D unclear. Trimming removed 5 bases from V and 0 bases from J, with 6 bases in between. The germline CDR1 and CDR2 sequences are SGHRS and YFSETQ. There are 13 residues in the CDR3. CDR3 bases: TGCGCCAGCAGTCGTGATAGCAATCAGCCCCAGCATTTT. It codes for CASSRDSNQPQHF.

The chain combines TRBV18 with TRBJ1-2; 7 bases match TRBD1. V dropped 4 bases and J dropped 0; count of bases not matched to a gene: 11. Germline CDR1 KGHSH, CDR2 LQKENI. CDR3 length equals 17 residues. CDR3 loop: CASSLKRDSPPNYGYTF. CDR3 sequence (DNA): TGTGCCAGCTCACTAAAACGGGACAGCCCTCCTAACTATGGCTACACCTTC. The whole variable domain, filled in from reference TRBV18 and TRBJ1-2, reads NAGVMQNPRHLVRRRGQEARLRCSPMKGHSHVYWYRQLPEEGLKFMVYLQKENIIDESGMPKERFSAEFPKEGPSILRIQQVVRGDSAAYFCASSLKRDSPPNYGYTFGSGTRLTVV.

Only a few counts were recorded for this clone. V gene TRBV27 combines with J gene TRBJ2-7; D not certain. Germline lookup yields CDR1 MNHEY and CDR2 SMNVEV (reference sequence). The CDR3 loop spans 15 amino acids. Between the trimmed V and J ends, which lost 8 bases and 0 bases, there was a span of 17 bases. The CDR3 coding sequence is TGTGCCAGCGGGCCAGTCTTAGCAAGCTCCTACGAGCAGTACTTC. Its translation: CASGPVLASSYEQYF.

This clone has just one count. This chain joins TRBV25-1 and TRBJ1-2; D is undetermined. CDR1 is MGHDK, CDR2 SYGVNS, per germline. This CDR3 is built from 14 residues. Trimming took off 2 bases at V and 2 bases at J, with 9 bases between the two ends. The CDR3 spells CASSEEGANYGYTF. The CDR3 DNA reads TGTGCCAGCAGTGAAGAGGGCGCGAACTATGGCTACACCTTC.

This chain links TRBV13 with TRBJ2-7; D possibly uses TRBD1 or TRBD2 (6 bases each). V lost 5 bases and J lost 6, with 11 bases in between. The germline V gene has CDR1 PRHDT and CDR2 FYEKMQ (reference sequence). CDR3 length: 12 amino acids. The CDR3 here is CASSRGGLEQYF. The CDR3 nucleotides read TGTGCCAGCAGCCGTGGGGGGCTCGAGCAGTACTTC.

This chain links TRBV10-3 with TRBJ1-2; D unclear. CDR1 and CDR2 (germline): ENHRY, SYGVKD. This CDR3 is 11 amino acids long. Trimming removed 4 bases from V and 7 bases from J, with 7 bases in between. The CDR3 nucleotides read TGTGCCATCAGTGGCGCGTCTGGCTACACCTTC. Amino acids: CAISGASGYTF.

In DNA, the CDR3 is TGTGCCAGCAGCTTAGACGGAGGGAATAATTCACCCCTCCACTTT. It yields the protein CASSLDGGNNSPLHF. The V and J genes are TRBV13 and TRBJ1-6, with D hard to call. Germline V gene lookup returns CDR1 PRHDT and CDR2 FYEKMQ (reference sequence). V shed 1 base and J shed 5 bases, with 9 bases lying between them. This CDR3 comprises 15 residues. Full variable domain (remainder filled in from reference TRBV13 and TRBJ1-6): AAGVIQSPRHLIKEKRETATLKCYPIPRHDTVYWYQQGPGQDPQFLISFYEKMQSDKGSIPDRFSAQQFSDYHSELNMSSLELGDSALYFCASSLDGGNNSPLHFGNGTRLTVT.